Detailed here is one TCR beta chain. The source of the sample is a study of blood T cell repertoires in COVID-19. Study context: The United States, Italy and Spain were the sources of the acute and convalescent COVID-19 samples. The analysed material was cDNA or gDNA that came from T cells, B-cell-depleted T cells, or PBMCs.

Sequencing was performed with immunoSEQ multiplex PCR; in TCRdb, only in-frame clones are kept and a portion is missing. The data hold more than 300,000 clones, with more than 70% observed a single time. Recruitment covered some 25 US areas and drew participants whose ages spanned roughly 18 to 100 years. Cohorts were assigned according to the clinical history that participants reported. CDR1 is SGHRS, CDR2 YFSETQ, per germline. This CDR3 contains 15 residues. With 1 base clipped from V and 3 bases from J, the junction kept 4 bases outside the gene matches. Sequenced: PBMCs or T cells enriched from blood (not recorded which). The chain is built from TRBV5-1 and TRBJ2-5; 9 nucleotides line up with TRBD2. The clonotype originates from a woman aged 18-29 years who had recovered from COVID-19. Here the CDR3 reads CASSLLAGWEETQYF. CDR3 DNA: TGCGCCAGCAGCTTGCTAGCGGGGTGGGAAGAGACCCAGTACTTC. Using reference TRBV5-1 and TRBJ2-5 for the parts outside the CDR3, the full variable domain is KAGVTQTPRYLIKTRGQQVTLSCSPISGHRSVSWYQQTPGQGLQFLFEYFSETQRNKGNFPGRFSGRQFSNSRSEMNVSTLELGDSALYLCASSLLAGWEETQYFGPGTRLLVL.